A selection of T cell receptor beta chains follows, all from one sample in a study of T cell responses to AZD1222 COVID-19 vaccine. Assay: immunoSEQ multiplex PCR; the TCRdb copy retains only in-frame clones and omits some. The profile covers 150,000 or so clones, with more than 85% appearing a single time and 1% to 1.5% taken by the ten largest. The starting material was peripheral blood, obtained 28 days after the second AZD1222 dose. These receptors were collected from an adult who received the AZD1222 COVID-19 vaccine. CDR3s include the opening cysteine and the closing phenylalanine or tryptophan. D genes are given only for firm matches. Clone sizes are given selectively: once, few, many, or a class where the clone is expanded.

clone_size	d_call	v_call	j_call	cdr3_length	cdr3_aa	cdr3_nt
NA	TRBD1	TRBV13	TRBJ2-5	16	CASRRTKAGGLKTQYF	TGTGCCAGCAGACGTACCAAGGCAGGGGGCTTGAAGACCCAGTACTTC
NA	NA	TRBV6-2/TRBV6-3	TRBJ2-7	18	CASSYSPGLAGGAHEQYF	TGTGCCAGCAGTTACTCCCCAGGGTTGGCAGGAGGAGCGCACGAGCAGTACTTC
NA	NA	TRBV7-9	TRBJ1-4	13	CASSLVGGVGLFF	TGTGCCAGCAGCTTAGTAGGTGGGGTCGGACTGTTTTTT
NA	NA	TRBV5-1	TRBJ1-6	16	CASSLAASSYNSPLHF	TGCGCCAGCAGCTTGGCGGCAAGCTCCTATAATTCACCCCTCCACTTT
NA	NA	TRBV20-1	TRBJ1-2	10	CSASLYGYTF	TGCAGTGCTAGTTTGTATGGCTACACCTTC
NA	TRBD1	TRBV28	TRBJ1-5	15	CASSYQGVLNQPQHF	TGTGCCAGCAGTTATCAGGGGGTCCTTAATCAGCCCCAGCATTTT
once	TRBD2	TRBV6-4	TRBJ2-7	15	CASSDRLAAPYEQYF	TGTGCCAGCAGTGACAGACTAGCGGCACCGTACGAGCAGTACTTC
NA	TRBD1	TRBV5-6	TRBJ2-7	16	CASSSTGGPSLYEQYF	TGTGCCAGCAGCTCGACAGGGGGGCCTTCGCTCTACGAGCAGTACTTC
NA	NA	TRBV28	TRBJ1-1	14	CASTYHSLNTEAFF	TGTGCCAGCACGTATCACAGCTTGAACACTGAAGCTTTCTTT
once	TRBD2	TRBV2	TRBJ2-5	20	CATTDHPPGLAAPFQETQYF	TGTGCCACCACGGACCATCCCCCGGGACTAGCGGCTCCTTTCCAAGAGACCCAGTACTTC
NA	TRBD1	TRBV6-4	TRBJ2-6	17	CASAPRTGLSGANVLTF	TGTGCCAGCGCCCCTAGGACAGGATTATCTGGGGCCAACGTCCTGACTTTC
NA	NA	TRBV6-6	TRBJ2-2	13	CASSYLNTGELFF	TGTGCCAGCAGTTACCTGAACACCGGGGAGCTGTTTTTT
NA	TRBD1	TRBV24-1	TRBJ2-7	17	CATSAASGTGNIYEQYF	TGTGCCACCAGTGCCGCTTCCGGGACAGGCAACATCTACGAGCAGTACTTC
NA	NA	TRBV19	TRBJ1-5	14	CASSVQGANQPQHF	TGTGCCAGTAGTGTTCAGGGCGCTAATCAGCCCCAGCATTTT
NA	NA	TRBV5-4	TRBJ1-2	14	CASSQPDGAYGYTF	TGTGCCAGCAGCCAACCCGACGGAGCCTATGGCTACACCTTC
NA	NA	TRBV6-5	TRBJ1-1	15	CASTPLGSLNTEAFF	TGTGCCAGCACCCCCCTGGGCAGTCTGAACACTGAAGCTTTCTTT
NA	TRBD2	TRBV9	TRBJ2-7	15	CASSVSGTNVYEQYF	TGTGCCAGCAGCGTGAGCGGGACTAATGTCTACGAGCAGTACTTC
NA	NA	TRBV7-2	TRBJ2-7	16	CASSLGSGTYSYEQYF	TGTGCCAGCAGCTTAGGTTCAGGGACCTACTCCTACGAGCAGTACTTC
NA	TRBD2	TRBV10-1	TRBJ2-3	14	CASSVLAVTDTQYF	TGCGCCAGCAGTGTCCTAGCGGTAACAGATACGCAGTATTTT
NA	TRBD2	TRBV10-3	TRBJ2-1	18	CAISATHTSAIMGNEQFF	TGTGCCATCAGCGCAACCCACACTAGCGCGATAATGGGCAATGAGCAGTTCTTC
NA	NA	TRBV4-2	TRBJ2-2	16	CASSQGRGRAVGELFF	TGTGCCAGCAGCCAAGGCAGGGGGAGGGCCGTCGGGGAGCTGTTTTTT
NA	NA	TRBV28	TRBJ2-6	15	CASTPGFSGANVLTF	TGTGCCAGCACCCCAGGGTTCTCTGGGGCCAACGTCCTGACTTTC
NA	NA	TRBV2	TRBJ1-2	19	CATAGLPGNSPRSGGGYTF	TGTGCCACAGCAGGATTGCCGGGGAACAGTCCCCGGAGCGGTGGAGGCTACACCTTC
once	NA	TRBV19	TRBJ1-5	17	CASSIVGGSDSNQPQHF	TGTGCCAGTAGTATAGTGGGAGGCAGTGATAGCAATCAGCCCCAGCATTTT
NA	TRBD2	TRBV19	TRBJ2-4	18	CASSILAGDRPTKNIQYF	TGTGCCAGTAGTATACTAGCGGGAGACCGTCCAACCAAAAACATTCAGTACTTC
once	TRBD1	TRBV3-1/TRBV3-2	TRBJ1-2	13	CASSRDRAYGYTF	TGTGCCAGCAGCCGGGACAGGGCTTATGGCTACACCTTC
NA	TRBD1	TRBV11-2	TRBJ1-6	13	CASRDRGNSPLHF	TGTGCCAGCAGGGACAGGGGGAATTCACCCCTCCACTTT
few	NA	TRBV7-9	TRBJ1-5	16	CASSSTDRSSNQPQHF	TGTGCCAGCAGTTCTACCGACAGAAGTAGCAATCAGCCCCAGCATTTT
NA	NA	TRBV6-5	TRBJ1-3	13	CASKAGAGNTIYF	TGTGCCAGCAAGGCAGGGGCTGGAAACACCATATATTTT
NA	TRBD1	TRBV5-1	TRBJ1-2	18	CASSLSAPGQGTFYGYTF	TGCGCCAGCAGCCTGTCAGCGCCGGGACAGGGAACCTTCTATGGCTACACCTTC
NA	TRBD2	TRBV4-2	TRBJ2-2	15	CASSQGRGLTGELFF	TGTGCCAGCAGCCAAGGGCGGGGGTTGACCGGGGAGCTGTTTTTT
few	NA	TRBV29-1	TRBJ2-7	14	CSATQETATYEQYF	TGCAGCGCCACACAAGAGACAGCGACCTACGAGCAGTACTTC
NA	TRBD1	TRBV29-1	TRBJ1-1	13	CSVTLDRGKEAFF	TGCAGCGTAACATTGGACAGGGGGAAGGAAGCTTTCTTT
NA	NA	TRBV6-2/TRBV6-3	TRBJ2-7	13	CASSYSGSYEQYF	TGTGCCAGCAGTTACTCGGGATCCTACGAGCAGTACTTC
once	TRBD1	TRBV7-2	TRBJ2-7	15	CASSPSGTATYEQYF	TGTGCCAGCAGCCCTTCCGGGACAGCTACCTACGAGCAGTACTTC
NA	NA	TRBV12-3/TRBV12-4	TRBJ1-1	13	CASSFRQNTEAFF	TGTGCCAGCAGTTTTCGGCAGAACACTGAAGCTTTCTTT
NA	NA	TRBV7-3	TRBJ1-4	16	CASSLKLAGYNENLFF	TGTGCCAGCAGCTTAAAGTTAGCGGGTTATAATGAAAATCTGTTTTTT
NA	NA	TRBV27	TRBJ2-1	19	CASSLSSPGSRSSYNEQFF	TGTGCCAGCAGTTTATCGAGCCCAGGCAGTCGGAGCTCCTACAATGAGCAGTTCTTC
NA	NA	TRBV11-3	TRBJ1-3	14	CASSSRQTENTIYF	TGTGCCAGCAGCTCTCGACAGACAGAAAACACCATATATTTT
NA	NA	TRBV12-3/TRBV12-4	TRBJ1-1	13	CASSLLRNTEAFF	TGTGCCAGCAGTTTATTAAGAAACACTGAAGCTTTCTTT
NA	NA	TRBV12-3/TRBV12-4	TRBJ2-7	13	CASRVAGSPEQYF	TGTGCCAGCAGGGTTGCAGGGTCCCCCGAGCAGTACTTC
once	NA	TRBV6-2/TRBV6-3	TRBJ2-3	13	CASSLSPGGTQYF	TGTGCCAGCAGTCTGAGCCCTGGGGGTACGCAGTATTTT